The T cell receptor (beta chain) under discussion was sequenced for a study of CD8+ T cells in alopecia areata. General study findings and limits: Given one nonresponder, whether baseline CD8+ expansion relates to response remains uncertain.

As to treatment: oral pan-JAK inhibitor, 5-10 mg twice daily. Germline-derived CDR1 and CDR2 are SQVTM and ANQGSEA. Deletions cut 6 bases from V and 7 bases from J, with 9 bases between. The CDR3 contains 10 residues. Extracted RNA was reverse transcribed into cDNA, the sequencing template. Produced via immunoSEQ multiplex PCR; TCRdb's table is partial and in-frame only. Of under 200,000 clones listed, around 59% are singletons. As regards this clone: The target antigen is unknown.

This chain connects TRBV29-1 to TRBJ1-1; D is perhaps TRBD1 (6 bases). This clonotype was obtained from a human donor with alopecia areata. Sequencing used CD4+ T cells sorted from blood, obtained at week 24, from a patient treated with tofacitinib. The CDR3 loop is CSVGTNEAFF. CDR3 bases: TGCAGCGTGGGGACAAATGAAGCTTTCTTT.